The 22 T cell receptor beta chains below were found in one sample sequenced in a study of CD8+ T cells in alopecia areata (dated by TCRdb to between 2017 and 2018). Lesional scalp punch biopsies and peripheral blood were collected from alopecia areata patients. Library preparation used the immunoSEQ multiplex PCR assay. RNA was extracted from all samples and reverse transcribed into cDNA, which served as template for TCR sequencing. In its TCRdb copy, this immuneACCESS table keeps in-frame sequences only and misses some clones. Where compared with another copy, unresolved V genes explain less than half of these, and the others have no known cause. This sample has some 11,000 clones in its table, and around 60% of those were observed once. In total, the top ten clones hold roughly 21% of the sample. The sample comprised skin. These receptors all come from a human donor with alopecia areata.

The gene calls are TRBV7-9 and TRBJ1-1; D ambiguous. V lost 3 bases to trimming and J lost 3 bases, with 11 bases between them. The CDR3 length is 14 residues. Looked up from germline, CDR1 is SEHNR and CDR2 is FQNEAQ (reference sequence). The CDR3 loop is CASSFGVGYTEAFF. In nucleotides, the CDR3 is TGTGCCAGCAGCTTCGGGGTGGGGTACACTGAAGCTTTCTTT. The entire variable domain, with the rest obtained from reference TRBV7-9 and TRBJ1-1, is as follows: DTGVSQNPRHKITKRGQNVTFRCDPISEHNRLYWYRQTLGQGPEFLTYFQNEAQLEKSRLLSDRFSAERPKGSFSTLEIQRTEQGDSAMYLCASSFGVGYTEAFFGQGTRLTVV.

This clone was seen only a few times. The rearrangement joins TRBV23-1 to TRBJ2-1; weak D call: TRBD2 (6 bases). TRBV23-1 carries the ORF label, with uncertain function. With 3 bases removed from V and 2 bases from J, the gap between germline ends came to 11 bases. The CDR3 totals 15 residues. Here the CDR3 reads CASSHGGGPYNEQFF. The CDR3 nucleotides are TGCGCCAGCAGTCACGGGGGAGGTCCCTACAATGAGCAGTTCTTC.

A single count supports this clone. The chain is built from TRBV27 and TRBJ1-1; D is undetermined. V lost 8 bases, J lost 2 bases, and 12 bases lay in between. The germline CDR1 and CDR2 sequences are MNHEY and SMNVEV (reference sequence). CDR3 length: 13 amino acids. In nucleotides, the CDR3 is TGTGCCAGCTCCGTTAAGGTAAACACTGAAGCTTTCTTT. It yields the protein CASSVKVNTEAFF.

This clone was observed a handful of times. This chain joins TRBV6-5 and TRBJ2-2; 7 nucleotides match TRBD1. V dropped 6 bases and J dropped 5; count of bases not matched to a gene: 9. Germline values: CDR1 MNHEY, CDR2 SVGAGI. CDR3 length: 15 amino acids. The CDR3, as DNA: TGTGCCAGCAGCCCTCGGGACAGCCTAACCGGGGAGCTGTTTTTT. Translation gives CASSPRDSLTGELFF.

The chain joins TRBV29-1 to TRBJ2-3, with TRBD2 as a possible D gene (6 bases). Germline CDR1 SQVTM, CDR2 ANQGSEA. CDR3 size: 18 residues. The ends were cut back, 4 bases at V and 0 bases at J, with 23 bases in the middle. CDR3 loop: CSVGNAAGTSGSTDTQYF. In DNA, the CDR3 is TGCAGCGTTGGCAACGCCGCCGGGACTTCGGGCAGCACAGATACGCAGTATTTT.

The gene calls are TRBV14 and TRBJ2-2, with 14 bases fitting TRBD2. Per germline, CDR1 SGHDN and CDR2 FVKESK. V shed 10 bases and J 6 bases; nucleotides not matched to a gene: 7. The CDR3 consists of 15 residues. The CDR3 here is CATGLAGGAAGELFF. The DNA of the CDR3 is TGTGCCACCGGACTAGCGGGAGGAGCGGCCGGGGAGCTGTTTTTT.

The chain employs TRBV5-8 and TRBJ2-1; TRBD1 is a possible D gene (6 bases). Germline lookup yields CDR1 SGHTS and CDR2 YDEGEE. CDR3 length: 13 amino acids. V lost 0 bases and J 9 bases, leaving 10 bases between the germline ends. The CDR3 protein is CASSLARGGEQFF. The CDR3 DNA sequence: TGTGCCAGCAGCTTGGCCAGGGGCGGTGAGCAGTTCTTC.

This rearrangement joins TRBV4-1 to TRBJ1-1; 7 nucleotides agree with TRBD1. V trimming: 7 bases; J trimming: 1 base; junction bases outside the gene matches: 12. The V gene's germline CDR1 is MGHRA and CDR2 YSYEKL. CDR3 length: 16 amino acids. CDR3 residues: CASTPGPRTGNTEAFF. The CDR3, as DNA: TGCGCCAGCACCCCCGGGCCCCGGACAGGGAACACTGAAGCTTTCTTT.

This clone was seen a single time. At one boundary the junction diverges from the germline segment, which might be a read error. The rearrangement links TRBV7-7 to TRBJ2-1; 12 nucleotides match TRBD1. The germline CDR1 and CDR2 sequences are SSHAT and FNYEAQ (reference sequence). The CDR3 runs to 15 residues. CDR3 bases: TGTGCTAGCAGCTTAGGGACAGGGGGCCACAATGAGCAGTTCTTC. Translation: CASSLGTGGHNEQFF.

The chain has TRBV19 and TRBJ1-2; D gene unclear. The V end was cut by 3 bases, the J end by 5 bases, with 10 bases between. The CDR3 loop spans 13 amino acids. Germline V gene lookup returns CDR1 LNHDA and CDR2 SQIVND (reference sequence). The CDR3 nucleotides are TGTGCCAGTAGTATCATAGGACTATATGGCTACACCTTC. Encoded protein: CASSIIGLYGYTF. Variable domain in full (rest from reference TRBV19 and TRBJ1-2): DGGITQSPKYLFRKEGQNVTLSCEQNLNHDAMYWYRQDPGQGLRLIYYSQIVNDFQKGDIAEGYSVSREKKESFPLTVTSAQKNPTAFYLCASSIIGLYGYTFGSGTRLTVV.

The gene calls are TRBV4-1 and TRBJ2-1; 9 bases agree with TRBD2. Germline-derived CDR1 and CDR2 are MGHRA and YSYEKL. The J segment lost 2 bases and the V segment lost 1 base, leaving 9 bases of the junction unmatched. The CDR3 is 18 amino acids. The CDR3 DNA reads TGCGCCAGCAGCCAAGCCGATCTAGCGGGACTCGCCTACAATGAGCAGTTCTTC. It codes for CASSQADLAGLAYNEQFF.

The CDR3 reads CASSTGLTETQYF. DNA for the CDR3: TGCGCCAGCAGCACCGGACTGACGGAGACCCAGTACTTC. This rearrangement joins TRBV5-1 to TRBJ2-5; D possibly corresponds to TRBD2 (5 bases). Per the germline V gene, CDR1 is SGHRS and CDR2 is YFSETQ. With 4 bases removed from V and 5 bases from J, the gap between germline ends came to 12 bases. This CDR3 spans 13 amino acids. The full variable domain, in which reference TRBV5-1 and TRBJ2-5 provide the parts outside the CDR3, is KAGVTQTPRYLIKTRGQQVTLSCSPISGHRSVSWYQQTPGQGLQFLFEYFSETQRNKGNFPGRFSGRQFSNSRSEMNVSTLELGDSALYLCASSTGLTETQYFGPGTRLLVL.

A few counts support this clone. The chain combines TRBV11-3 with TRBJ2-3; 15 bases are shared with TRBD2. The germline V gene encodes CDR1 SGHNT and CDR2 YENEEA. The CDR3 loop spans 17 amino acids. J lost 0 bases, V lost 5 bases, and 3 bases had no gene match. The CDR3 region is CASSGLAGGPSTDTQYF. In DNA, the CDR3 is TGTGCCAGCAGCGGACTAGCGGGAGGGCCAAGCACAGATACGCAGTATTTT.

The chain couples TRBV6-9 to TRBJ2-5; TRBD1 aligns across 8 bases. V lost 3 bases and J lost 6; bases outside the gene matches: 12. The CDR3 contains 16 residues. Germline lookup yields CDR1 MNHGY and CDR2 SVAAGI. CDR3 sequence reads: CASSYSTTGDRKTQYF. The CDR3 bases are TGTGCCAGCAGTTACTCCACAACAGGGGACAGGAAGACCCAGTACTTC.

This clone was counted only a few times. J is TRBJ2-7 and V is TRBV6-6, with D perhaps TRBD1 (6 bases). There are 12 residues in the CDR3. Germline V gene data show CDR1 as MNHNY and CDR2 as SVGAGI (reference sequence). V dropped 6 bases and J dropped 6 bases, with 12 bases sitting between them. In DNA, the CDR3 is TGTGCCAGCAGAACAGGGATCTCCGAGCAGTACTTC. This encodes CASRTGISEQYF.

This chain links TRBV7-9 with TRBJ2-1; D uncertain. Germline V gene sequence: CDR1 SEHNR, CDR2 FQNEAQ (reference sequence). CDR3 size: 11 residues. Trimming shortened V by 3 bases and J by 3 bases, and 0 bases separated the two germline ends. CDR3 amino acids: CASSFYNEQFF. CDR3 DNA sequence: TGTGCCAGCAGCTTCTACAATGAGCAGTTCTTC.

This clone has just a few counts. The rearrangement joins TRBV7-9 to TRBJ1-1; D not certain. The germline V gene encodes CDR1 SEHNR and CDR2 FQNEAQ (reference sequence). This CDR3 is 15 amino acids long. V dropped 5 bases and J dropped 4 bases, with 17 bases sitting between them. CDR3 DNA sequence: TGTGCCAGCAGCCCGACCCGGTTCGGCGTCACTGAAGCTTTCTTT. Translation: CASSPTRFGVTEAFF.

The chain uses TRBV7-9 and TRBJ2-1; no reliable D call. V gave up 9 bases and J gave up 0 bases, with 12 bases separating them. Germline values: CDR1 SEHNR, CDR2 FQNEAQ (reference sequence). This CDR3 is 14 amino acids long. CDR3 bases: TGTGCCAGTGCCCGAGCCGACTCCTACAATGAGCAGTTCTTC. This encodes CASARADSYNEQFF.

This chain uses TRBV20-1 with TRBJ2-7; D uncertain. This CDR3 has 10 residues. Trimming took 3 bases from V and 3 from J, leaving 3 bases between them. Germline lookup yields CDR1 DFQATT and CDR2 SNEGSKA (reference sequence). The CDR3 here is CSASGYEQYF. The CDR3 nucleotides read TGCAGTGCTAGTGGCTACGAGCAGTACTTC.

The V and J genes are TRBV9 and TRBJ2-7, with a weak D call TRBD2 (6 bases). CDR1 SGDLS and CDR2 YYNGEE come from the germline V gene. The V end was cut by 4 bases, the J end by 5 bases, with 16 bases between. The CDR3 has 14 residues. The CDR3 loop reads CASSPGTVRHEQYF. Here the CDR3 DNA reads TGTGCCAGCAGCCCCGGGACTGTCAGACACGAGCAGTACTTC.

The chain uses TRBV18 and TRBJ1-1, with D tentatively TRBD1 (5 bases). The germline V gene encodes CDR1 KGHSH and CDR2 LQKENI. V was trimmed by 6 bases and J by 7 bases, leaving 24 bases between them. CDR3 length: 16 residues. CDR3 DNA: TGTGCCAGCTCTTCAACCGGGACTCCGTATACTAATGAAGCTTTCTTT. It specifies CASSSTGTPYTNEAFF.

The genes are TRBV2 and TRBJ2-7; D ambiguous. The CDR3 has 11 amino acids. V was shortened by 4 bases and J by 2 bases, with 3 bases between the two germline ends. Germline V gene data show CDR1 as SNHLY and CDR2 as FYNNEI. The DNA for the CDR3 is TGTGCCAGCAGTGTGACCTACGAGCAGTACTTC. Translation gives CASSVTYEQYF.